Listed here is a single T cell receptor (beta chain). The antigen is unknown. The TCR-sequenced patients were a few responders to pembrolizumab. Germline loops: CDR1 LGHNA, CDR2 YNFKEQ. This CDR3 spans 16 amino acids. Trimming took 4 bases from V and 5 from J, leaving 17 bases between them. These data are taken from a study of PD-1 blockade in mismatch repair-deficient tumors. Study-wide context: Enrolled about 2013-2017, patients had progressing, pretreated mismatch repair-deficient cancers of around twelve types. Study results and limitations: Tumor-resident clones, often absent from pretreatment blood, expanded after pembrolizumab and then contracted.

Produced via immunoSEQ multiplex PCR; TCRdb's table is partial and in-frame only. The data contain about 68,000 clones, around 73% of them singletons. This TCR was recovered from an adult with mismatch repair-deficient cancer. This specimen was peripheral blood, taken 2 weeks after starting pembrolizumab. The V call is TRBV4-2, the J call TRBJ1-4; no clear D. The CDR3 nucleotides are TGTGCCAGCAGCCCCATCCCTGGACGAGTCAATGAAAAACTGTTTTTT. Its translation is CASSPIPGRVNEKLFF.